This TCR beta chain emerged from a study of T cells after yellow fever vaccination. Germline V CDR1 and CDR2: SGHTA, FQGNSA. Trimming pared 5 bases from V and 6 bases from J, leaving 9 bases between. This CDR3 comprises 12 residues. In TCRdb, the 5' RACE reads were re-called with MiXCR into one record per CDR3 protein. The data hold 250,000 or so distinct CDR3 sequences, with approximately 3.6% observed a single time. Broader study findings: Though it reached lower strength, the secondary response hit its peak faster, day 5 versus 15. It was a small share of clonotypes that appeared in both CD4 and CD8 compartments. There was a possibility that FACS-sorted repertoires contained abundant clonotypes contaminating from the bulk population. Most primary-vaccination clones reappeared after the booster (about 96% CD4, approximately 88% CD8).

This clonotype was seen at least ten times. Antigen unknown. The starting material was PBMCs, obtained 15 days after the yellow fever booster vaccination. This receptor was identified in a man aged 18-30 years who received the YFV17D yellow fever vaccine. The chain links TRBV7-2 to TRBJ2-3, with unresolved D. CDR3 in amino acids: CASSHAGDTQYF. The CDR3 DNA reads as TGTGCCAGCAGCCATGCAGGCGATACGCAGTATTTT.